The source of this T cell receptor (beta chain) is a study of blood T cell repertoires in COVID-19 (dated by TCRdb to the early 2020s). Notes on the research overall: Samples covering the acute and convalescent phases of COVID-19 were provided by collaborators in the United States, Italy and Spain. Deeply sampled blood TCRbeta repertoires from subjects exposed to, actively infected with, or recovered from COVID-19 were included in the dataset. The repertoires were made available in a free public database intended to serve as a resource for research on the immune response to SARS-CoV-2. Sample metadata almost always included a de-identified subject ID, COVID-19 status, age in years and sex. The samples were drawn from two sources: the first 160 participants of the ongoing ImmuneRACE study, and 1,200 or so subjects contributed by 6 global collaborators. Where HLA class I and class II types were available, the types were taken from metadata supplied by the sample provider, not from assay-based typing. The material from the prospective study consisted of cDNA or gDNA derived from T cells, B-cell-depleted T cells, or PBMCs.

About this clone itself: The target of this receptor is not known. Per-base qualities were not stored, and no clone one base away is much larger.

Each collaborating institution followed its own protocols to collect whole blood in K2EDTA tubes. For TCRbeta analysis, collaborators shipped samples in one of three forms: frozen whole blood, isolated PBMCs, or DNA extracted from either of those sample types. Looking up the germline V gene (reference sequence) yields CDR1 MNHNY and CDR2 SVGAGI. The CDR3 has 17 amino acids, counting the end cysteine and phenylalanine. The CDR3 DNA has 51 bases and is translated from base 1. V gives up 8 bases and J gives up 10 bases, and the segment between their germline ends measures 27 bases. Summary of the overall study and its limitations: How much clinical and demographic metadata was included differed by source and by participant, and the metadata was provided uncurated.

The immunoSEQ Assay, a bias-controlled multiplex PCR, was used to amplify TCRbeta CDR3 regions from genomic DNA. The paper's data handling went like this. The number of nucleated cells in each sample was estimated by amplification of reference gene primers within the assay. Sequence reads were collapsed and filtered to measure the absolute abundance of every unique TCRbeta CDR3 rearrangement. For each sample, productive Simpson clonality was calculated as the square root of Simpson's diversity index across productive rearrangements. TCRdb stores this immuneACCESS table with in-frame sequences only. Part of the clones is absent; in the studies checked, under half of the shortfall reflects unresolved V genes, and no reason is known for the rest. The D gene and trimming were derived from the DNA, and the V and J assignments and clone size from that table. Present in this sample are some 50,000 clones, around nine tenths of which were seen just once. Clones ranked in the top ten supply under 4.5% of the sample.

Sample: peripheral blood. The chain couples TRBV6-6 to TRBJ1-6; TRBD1 could be the D gene, as 6 bases match. This TCR came from a man aged 45-65 years with acute or convalescent COVID-19. The nucleotides read TGTGCCAGCGGTCATGGTGCCCGCCGGGACAAAAGGTCACCCCTCCACTTT. Its coded protein is CASGHGARRDKRSPLHF.